This TCR beta chain derives from a study of cytomegalovirus exposure and HLA in healthy donors. Use of 60 Vbeta and 13 Jbeta primers characterized the PCR. Measured with immunoSEQ multiplex PCR; TCRdb has only the in-frame clones, and not every one. In all, the sample yields just over 150,000 clones. This CDR3 region has 13 residues. V lost 5 bases and J lost 7, with 15 bases in between. Per the germline V gene, CDR1 is SEHNR and CDR2 is FQNEAQ (reference sequence). General study findings and limits: The study reported that TCR beta sequences accurately predicted HLA-A and HLA-B alleles in most subjects. In a later analysis, donors in an Asian-associated ancestry cluster reportedly had fewer N-insertions in productive TCRs than the cohort mean.

Concerning this clone: Its antigen remains unidentified.

This chain links TRBV7-9 with TRBJ2-7; a possible D gene is TRBD2 (6 bases). This clonotype was sampled from a man aged 25 to 40 in good health and CMV-seronegative. Sequenced material: PBMCs. In nucleotides, the CDR3 is TGTGCCAGCAGCAAGTTAGCGGCGGGGGAGCAGTACTTC. Translated, it gives CASSKLAAGEQYF.